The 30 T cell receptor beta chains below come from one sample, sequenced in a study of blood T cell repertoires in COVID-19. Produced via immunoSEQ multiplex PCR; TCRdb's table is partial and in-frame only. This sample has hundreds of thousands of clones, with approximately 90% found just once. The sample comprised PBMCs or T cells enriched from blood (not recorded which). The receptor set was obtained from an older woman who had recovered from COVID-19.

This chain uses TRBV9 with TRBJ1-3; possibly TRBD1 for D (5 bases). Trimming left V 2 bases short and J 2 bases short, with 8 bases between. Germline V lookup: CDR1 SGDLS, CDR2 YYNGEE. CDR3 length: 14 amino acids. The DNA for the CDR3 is TGTGCCAGCAGCGTGCCAGGGCCTGGAAACACCATATATTTT. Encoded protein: CASSVPGPGNTIYF.

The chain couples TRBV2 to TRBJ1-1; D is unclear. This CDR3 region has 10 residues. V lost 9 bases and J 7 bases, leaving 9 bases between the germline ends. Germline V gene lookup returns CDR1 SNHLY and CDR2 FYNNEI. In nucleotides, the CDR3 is TGTGCCAGTACACCAAGTGAAGCTTTCTTT. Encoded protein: CASTPSEAFF.

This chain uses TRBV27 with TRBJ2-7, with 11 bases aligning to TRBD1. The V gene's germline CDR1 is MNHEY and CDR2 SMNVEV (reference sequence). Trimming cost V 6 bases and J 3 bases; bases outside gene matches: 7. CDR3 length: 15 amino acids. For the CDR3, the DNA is TGTGCCAGCAGACCCTCCGGGACAGGGGGCTACGAGCAGTACTTC. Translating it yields CASRPSGTGGYEQYF.

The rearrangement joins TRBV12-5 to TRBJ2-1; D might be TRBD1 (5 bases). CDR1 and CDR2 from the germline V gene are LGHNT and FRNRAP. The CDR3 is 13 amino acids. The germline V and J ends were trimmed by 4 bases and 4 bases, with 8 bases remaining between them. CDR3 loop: CASGYDSYNEQFF. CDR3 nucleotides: TGTGCTAGTGGTTATGACAGTTACAATGAGCAGTTCTTC.

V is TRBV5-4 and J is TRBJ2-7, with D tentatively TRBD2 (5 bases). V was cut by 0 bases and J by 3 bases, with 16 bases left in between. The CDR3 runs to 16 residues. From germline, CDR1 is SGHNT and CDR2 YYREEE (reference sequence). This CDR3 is CASSLGVGMRDYEQYF. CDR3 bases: TGTGCCAGCAGCTTGGGAGTCGGGATGAGGGACTACGAGCAGTACTTC.

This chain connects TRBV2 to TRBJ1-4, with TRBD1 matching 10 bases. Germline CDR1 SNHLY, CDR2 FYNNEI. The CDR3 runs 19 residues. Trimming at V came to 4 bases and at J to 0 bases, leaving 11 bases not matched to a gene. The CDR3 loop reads CASSGRDRGNSPTNEKLFF. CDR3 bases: TGTGCCAGCAGTGGACGGGACAGGGGCAACTCTCCAACTAATGAAAAACTGTTTTTT.

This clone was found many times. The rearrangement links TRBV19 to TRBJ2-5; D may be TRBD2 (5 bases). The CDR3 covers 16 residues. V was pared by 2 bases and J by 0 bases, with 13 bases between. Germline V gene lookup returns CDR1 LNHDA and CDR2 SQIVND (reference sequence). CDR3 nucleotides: TGTGCCAGTAGTATAACCGGGATAGGATACCAAGAGACCCAGTACTTC. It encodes CASSITGIGYQETQYF.

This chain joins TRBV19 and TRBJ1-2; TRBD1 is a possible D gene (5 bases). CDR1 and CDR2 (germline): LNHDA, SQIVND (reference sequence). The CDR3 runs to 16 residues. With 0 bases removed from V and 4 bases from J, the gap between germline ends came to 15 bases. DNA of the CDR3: TGTGCCAGTAGTATAGATCTGGCCAGGGTGTCCTATGGCTACACCTTC. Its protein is CASSIDLARVSYGYTF.

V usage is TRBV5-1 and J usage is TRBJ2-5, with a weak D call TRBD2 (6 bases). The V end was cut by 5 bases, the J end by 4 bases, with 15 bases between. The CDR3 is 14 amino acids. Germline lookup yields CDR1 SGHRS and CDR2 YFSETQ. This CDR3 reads CASRQEGGLETQYF. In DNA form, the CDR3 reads TGCGCCAGCAGGCAAGAGGGAGGTTTAGAGACCCAGTACTTC. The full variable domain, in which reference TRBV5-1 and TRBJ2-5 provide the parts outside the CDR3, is KAGVTQTPRYLIKTRGQQVTLSCSPISGHRSVSWYQQTPGQGLQFLFEYFSETQRNKGNFPGRFSGRQFSNSRSEMNVSTLELGDSALYLCASRQEGGLETQYFGPGTRLLVL.

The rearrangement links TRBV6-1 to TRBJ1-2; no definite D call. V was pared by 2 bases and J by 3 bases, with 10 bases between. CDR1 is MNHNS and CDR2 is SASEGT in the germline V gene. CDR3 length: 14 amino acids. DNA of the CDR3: TGTGCCAGCAGTGAATGGGCGGGCGACTATGGCTACACCTTC. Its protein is CASSEWAGDYGYTF.

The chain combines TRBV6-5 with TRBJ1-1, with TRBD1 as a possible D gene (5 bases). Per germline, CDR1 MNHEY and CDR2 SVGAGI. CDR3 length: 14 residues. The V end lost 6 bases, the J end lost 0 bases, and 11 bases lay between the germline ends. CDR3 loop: CASSVRGVNTEAFF. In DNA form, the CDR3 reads TGTGCCAGCAGCGTAAGGGGCGTGAACACTGAAGCTTTCTTT.

The CDR3 is CASSLDRMNTEAFF. CDR3 nucleotide sequence: TGTGCCAGCTCCTTAGACAGGATGAACACTGAAGCTTTCTTT. V is TRBV18 and J is TRBJ1-1; the D gene is possibly TRBD1 (6 bases). Deletions cut 6 bases from V and 0 bases from J, with 11 bases between. CDR1 is KGHSH, CDR2 LQKENI, per germline. This CDR3 contains 14 residues.

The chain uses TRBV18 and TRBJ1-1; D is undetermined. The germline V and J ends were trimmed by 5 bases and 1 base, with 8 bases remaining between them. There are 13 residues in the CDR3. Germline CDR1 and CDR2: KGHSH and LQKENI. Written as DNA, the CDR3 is TGTGCCAGCTCAAGAACAGAGAACACTGAAGCTTTCTTT. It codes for CASSRTENTEAFF.

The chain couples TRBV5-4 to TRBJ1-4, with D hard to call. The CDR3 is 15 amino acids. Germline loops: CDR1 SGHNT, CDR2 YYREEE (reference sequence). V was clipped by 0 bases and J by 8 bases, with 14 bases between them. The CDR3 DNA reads TGTGCCAGCAGCTTGGGAATCGGGGTCGGCGAAAAACTGTTTTTT. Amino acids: CASSLGIGVGEKLFF.

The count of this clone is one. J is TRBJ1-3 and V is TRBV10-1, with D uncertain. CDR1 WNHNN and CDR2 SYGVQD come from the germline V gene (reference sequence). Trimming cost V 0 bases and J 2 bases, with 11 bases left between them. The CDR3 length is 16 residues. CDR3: CASSESGLRPGNTIYF. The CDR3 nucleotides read TGCGCCAGCAGTGAGTCCGGACTCAGGCCTGGAAACACCATATATTTT.

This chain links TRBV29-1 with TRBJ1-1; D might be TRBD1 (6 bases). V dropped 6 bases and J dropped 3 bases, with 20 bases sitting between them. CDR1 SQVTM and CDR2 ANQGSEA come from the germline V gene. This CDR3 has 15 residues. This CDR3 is CSVRKSGDPYTEAFF. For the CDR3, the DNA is TGCAGCGTCCGGAAATCAGGGGACCCTTACACTGAAGCTTTCTTT. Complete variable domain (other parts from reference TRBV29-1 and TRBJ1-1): SAVISQKPSRDICQRGTSLTIQCQVDSQVTMMFWYRQQPGQSLTLIATANQGSEATYESGFVIDKFPISRPNLTFSTLTVSNMSPEDSSIYLCSVRKSGDPYTEAFFGQGTRLTVV.

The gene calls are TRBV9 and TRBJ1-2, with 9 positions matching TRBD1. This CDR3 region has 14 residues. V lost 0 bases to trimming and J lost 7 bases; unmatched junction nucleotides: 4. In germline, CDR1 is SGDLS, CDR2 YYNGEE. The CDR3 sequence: CASSVGDRAAGYTF. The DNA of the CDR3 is TGTGCCAGCAGCGTAGGGGACAGGGCGGCTGGCTACACCTTC.

The CDR3 bases are TGTGCCAGCTCAGACAGGGCCTATGGCTACACCTTC. It translates to CASSDRAYGYTF. The chain joins TRBV18 to TRBJ1-2; 7 nucleotides agree with TRBD1. V trimming: 5 bases; J trimming: 4 bases; junction bases outside the gene matches: 1. The germline V gene encodes CDR1 KGHSH and CDR2 LQKENI. This CDR3 contains 12 residues.

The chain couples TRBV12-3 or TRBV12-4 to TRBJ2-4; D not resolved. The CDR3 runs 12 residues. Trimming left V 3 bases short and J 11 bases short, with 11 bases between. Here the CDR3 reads CASSLELPVQYF. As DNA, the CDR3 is TGTGCCAGCAGTTTGGAGTTGCCGGTTCAGTACTTC.

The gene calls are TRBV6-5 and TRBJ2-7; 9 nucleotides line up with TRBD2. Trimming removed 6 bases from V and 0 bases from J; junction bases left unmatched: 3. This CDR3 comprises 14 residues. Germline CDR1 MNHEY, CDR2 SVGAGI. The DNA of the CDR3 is TGTGCCAGCAGCGCGGGGGGGAGCTCCTACGAGCAGTACTTC. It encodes CASSAGGSSYEQYF.

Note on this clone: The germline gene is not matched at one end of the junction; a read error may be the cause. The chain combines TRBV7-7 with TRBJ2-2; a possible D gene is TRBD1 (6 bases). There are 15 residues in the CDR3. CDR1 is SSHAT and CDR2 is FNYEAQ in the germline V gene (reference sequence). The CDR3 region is CASRNKPGAPGELFF. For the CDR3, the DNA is TGTGCTAGCAGGAATAAACCAGGGGCCCCCGGGGAGCTGTTTTTT.

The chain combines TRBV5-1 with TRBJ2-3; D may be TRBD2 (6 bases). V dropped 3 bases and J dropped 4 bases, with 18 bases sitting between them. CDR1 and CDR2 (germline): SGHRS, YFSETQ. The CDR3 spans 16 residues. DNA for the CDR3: TGCGCCAGCAGCTCCCAGGGTATAGGACTATCAGATACGCAGTATTTT. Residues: CASSSQGIGLSDTQYF.

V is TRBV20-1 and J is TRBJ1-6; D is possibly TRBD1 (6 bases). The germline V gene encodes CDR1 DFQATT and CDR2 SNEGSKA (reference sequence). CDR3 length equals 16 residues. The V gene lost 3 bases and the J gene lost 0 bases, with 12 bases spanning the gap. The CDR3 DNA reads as TGCAGTGCTAGTGAAACAGGGAGCTCCTATAATTCACCCCTCCACTTT. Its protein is CSASETGSSYNSPLHF.

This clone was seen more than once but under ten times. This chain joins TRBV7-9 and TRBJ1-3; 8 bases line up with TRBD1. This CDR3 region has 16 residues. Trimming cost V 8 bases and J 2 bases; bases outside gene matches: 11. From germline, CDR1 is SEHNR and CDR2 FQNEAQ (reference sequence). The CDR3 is CASSSPDRATGNTIYF. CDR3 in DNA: TGTGCCAGCTCCAGTCCGGACAGGGCAACTGGAAACACCATATATTTT.

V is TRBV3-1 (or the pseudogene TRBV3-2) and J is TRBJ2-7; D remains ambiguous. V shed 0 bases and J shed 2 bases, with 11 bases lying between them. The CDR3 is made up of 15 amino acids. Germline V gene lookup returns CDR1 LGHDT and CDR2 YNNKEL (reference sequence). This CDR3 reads CASSQDASYPYEQYF. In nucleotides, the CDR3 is TGTGCCAGCAGCCAAGATGCCAGTTACCCCTACGAGCAGTACTTC.

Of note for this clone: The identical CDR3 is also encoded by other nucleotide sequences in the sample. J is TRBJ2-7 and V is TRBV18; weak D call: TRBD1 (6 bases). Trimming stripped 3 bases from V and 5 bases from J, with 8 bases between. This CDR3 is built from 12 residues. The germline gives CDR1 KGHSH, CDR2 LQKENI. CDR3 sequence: CASSPKGDEQYF. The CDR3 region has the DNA TGTGCCAGCTCACCGAAGGGGGACGAGCAGTACTTC.

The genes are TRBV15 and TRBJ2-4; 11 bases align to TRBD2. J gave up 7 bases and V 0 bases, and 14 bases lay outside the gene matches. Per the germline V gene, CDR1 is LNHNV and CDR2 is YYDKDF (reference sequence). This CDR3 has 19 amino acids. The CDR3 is CATSRDAVLSGGARNIQYF. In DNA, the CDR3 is TGTGCCACCAGCAGAGACGCGGTACTTAGCGGGGGGGCGCGTAACATTCAGTACTTC.

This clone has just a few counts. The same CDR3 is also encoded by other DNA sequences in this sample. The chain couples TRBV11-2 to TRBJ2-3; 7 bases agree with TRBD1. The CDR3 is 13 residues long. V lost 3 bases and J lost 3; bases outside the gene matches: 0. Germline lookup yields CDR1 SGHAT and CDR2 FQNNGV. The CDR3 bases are TGTGCCAGCAGCTTGACAGGGACAGATACGCAGTATTTT. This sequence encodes CASSLTGTDTQYF.

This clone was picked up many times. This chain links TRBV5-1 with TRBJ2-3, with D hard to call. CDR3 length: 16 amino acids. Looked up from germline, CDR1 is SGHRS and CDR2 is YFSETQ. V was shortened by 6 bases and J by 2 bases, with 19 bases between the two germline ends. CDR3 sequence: CASTRGIIIPTDTQYF. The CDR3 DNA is TGCGCCAGCACCCGCGGAATCATCATACCCACAGATACGCAGTATTTT. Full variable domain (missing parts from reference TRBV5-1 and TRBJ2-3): KAGVTQTPRYLIKTRGQQVTLSCSPISGHRSVSWYQQTPGQGLQFLFEYFSETQRNKGNFPGRFSGRQFSNSRSEMNVSTLELGDSALYLCASTRGIIIPTDTQYFGPGTRLTVL.

The CDR3 DNA sequence: TGTGCCAGCTCACCCCCTCACAGGCAGGAGACCCAGTACTTC. Its protein is CASSPPHRQETQYF. The chain links TRBV18 to TRBJ2-5, with a weak D call TRBD1 (5 bases). V lost 3 bases, J lost 5 bases, and 13 bases lay in between. The CDR3 covers 14 residues. The germline CDR1 and CDR2 sequences are KGHSH and LQKENI. The whole variable domain, filled in from reference TRBV18 and TRBJ2-5, reads NAGVMQNPRHLVRRRGQEARLRCSPMKGHSHVYWYRQLPEEGLKFMVYLQKENIIDESGMPKERFSAEFPKEGPSILRIQQVVRGDSAAYFCASSPPHRQETQYFGPGTRLLVL.